Listed below are T cell receptor beta chains from one sample, sequenced in a study of technical replicates of blood from four donors. TCRdb's copy holds only in-frame clones and misses some; the assay was immunoSEQ multiplex PCR. This table has just under 100,000 clones, 95% appearing once. The source material was T cells isolated from PBMCs. Receptor source: a human donor in good health. Each CDR3 is given with its conserved first and last residue. D genes are given only for firm matches. Not all rows give a size; the values are once, few, many and, for expanded clones, a class.

.,TRBJ2-7,.,TRBV2,TGTGCCAGCACCCTGCGGACAGATTACGAGCAGTACTTC,CASTLRTDYEQYF
.,TRBJ2-7,.,TRBV7-8,TGTGCCAGCAGCATAGGTCAGAAAGAGCAGTACTTC,CASSIGQKEQYF
.,TRBJ1-5,once,TRBV7-9,TGTGCCAGCAGCTTGAGTCAGGGCAATCAGCCCCAGCATTTT,CASSLSQGNQPQHF
.,TRBJ1-1,once,TRBV9,TGTGCCAGCAGCGTAGGGAACCAGGGGAACACTGAAGCTTTCTTT,CASSVGNQGNTEAFF
TRBD1,TRBJ2-7,.,TRBV10-3,TGTGCCATCAGTCATGAAGGGACAGGGGGCCACGAGCAGTACTTC,CAISHEGTGGHEQYF
TRBD1,TRBJ1-4,.,TRBV6-1,TGTGCCAGTTTGGAGGGGACAGGGCATGAAAAACTGTTTTTT,CASLEGTGHEKLFF
TRBD2,TRBJ2-7,.,TRBV5-8,TGTGCCAGCAGCTTGCTACTAGCGGGAGCGCCCTACGAGCAGTACTTC,CASSLLLAGAPYEQYF
.,TRBJ1-4,.,TRBV2,TGTGCCAGCAGTAGCCGGGTGACCCATGAAAAACTGTTTTTT,CASSSRVTHEKLFF
.,TRBJ1-1,.,TRBV28,TGTGCCAGCAGGGAAGGGACAGAAGCTTTCTTT,CASREGTEAFF
.,TRBJ2-5,.,TRBV2,TGTGCCGGACACCAAAGGTACCACTTCGAGTGGTTTAACCAAGAGACCCAGTACTTC,CAGHQRYHFEWFNQETQYF
.,TRBJ2-1,.,TRBV4-1,TGCGCCAGCAGCCCGTTGGGTGCCAAAGGGGGCAATGAGCAGTTCTTC,CASSPLGAKGGNEQFF
.,TRBJ2-7,.,TRBV6-1,TGTGCCAGCAGTGCCCGTTTCTACGAGCAGTACTTC,CASSARFYEQYF
.,TRBJ1-1,few,TRBV28,TGTGCCAGCAGTTCTCAGGGGAGGGGTGAAGCTTTCTTT,CASSSQGRGEAFF
TRBD1,TRBJ1-1,.,TRBV28,TGTGCCAGCAGCACGACAGGGTACACTGAAGCTTTCTTT,CASSTTGYTEAFF
.,TRBJ2-7,.,TRBV15,TGTGCCACCAGCAGAGATTTCTCCCCTCTCTACGAGCAGTACTTC,CATSRDFSPLYEQYF
.,TRBJ2-1,.,TRBV7-2,TGTGCCAGCAGCTCCCCGCTCCGGGTGGGTGAGCAGTTCTTC,CASSSPLRVGEQFF
.,TRBJ2-7,once,TRBV5-1,TGCGCCAGCAGCGCTGACAGCTACGAGCAGTACTTC,CASSADSYEQYF
TRBD2,TRBJ2-7,.,TRBV7-8,TGTGCCAGCAGCTTACTCGCGGGAGGGCCTTACGAGCAGTACTTC,CASSLLAGGPYEQYF
.,TRBJ2-7,.,TRBV19,TGTGCCAGTACCACATCCGGGACACCTTACGAGCAGTACTTC,CASTTSGTPYEQYF
TRBD1,TRBJ1-1,.,TRBV2,TGTGCCAGCGCACAGGGGCTGAACACTGAAGCTTTCTTT,CASAQGLNTEAFF
.,TRBJ2-7,.,TRBV2,TGTGCCAGCAGTGAACCCAAAACCGGGACACGGGATCGGGCAACCTACGAGCAGTACTTC,CASSEPKTGTRDRATYEQYF
TRBD1,TRBJ2-2,.,TRBV4-1,TGCGCCAGCAGCCAAGGTGGACAGGTCACCGGGGAGCTGTTTTTT,CASSQGGQVTGELFF
TRBD1,TRBJ2-7,.,TRBV5-1,TGCGCCAGCAGCATCGGACAGGGTGTAACCTACGAGCAGTACTTC,CASSIGQGVTYEQYF
.,TRBJ1-1,.,TRBV18,TGTGCCAGCTCACCGGAGGAGTTGGGCACTGAAGCTTTCTTT,CASSPEELGTEAFF
.,TRBJ2-7,.,TRBV2,TGTGCCAGCAGTGTGGGCCGGGCGGGCGAGCAGTACTTC,CASSVGRAGEQYF
.,TRBJ2-5,.,TRBV25-1,TGTGCCAGCGAAGGGAGGGAGACCCAGTACTTC,CASEGRETQYF
TRBD2,TRBJ2-5,.,TRBV7-2,TGTGCCAGCAGCTTGTCTCTAGCGGGAGAGGTTCGTGAGACCCAGTACTTC,CASSLSLAGEVRETQYF
.,TRBJ1-4,.,TRBV10-1,TGCGCCAGCAGTGACGGACCCACAGCGGCTAATGAAAAACTGTTTTTT,CASSDGPTAANEKLFF
.,TRBJ1-2,once,TRBV27,TGTGCCAGCAGTTTAGCGGGATGGAATGGCTACACCTTC,CASSLAGWNGYTF
.,TRBJ1-2,.,TRBV18,TGTGCCAGCTCTGATCCGGGTAGGAGGGGCTACACCTTC,CASSDPGRRGYTF
.,TRBJ2-6,.,TRBV4-1,TGCGCCAGCAGCCAACCACCGGGAGAAATCTCTGGGGCCAACGTCCTGACTTTC,CASSQPPGEISGANVLTF
TRBD1,TRBJ1-1,.,TRBV11-3,TGTGCCAGCAGCTTGGGGGGGGACAGGGGAATGAACACTGAAGCTTTCTTT,CASSLGGDRGMNTEAFF
.,TRBJ1-1,once,TRBV6-1,TGTGCCAGCAACTGGCCAGGGTCGAACACTGAAGCTTTCTTT,CASNWPGSNTEAFF
TRBD1,TRBJ1-1,.,TRBV6-6,TGTGCCAGCAGTTATAGGGGGCGAACCTTGAACACTGAAGCTTTCTTT,CASSYRGRTLNTEAFF
TRBD1,TRBJ1-2,.,TRBV5-4,TGTGCCAGCAGCACCGGGACAGGGGATGGCTACACCTTC,CASSTGTGDGYTF
TRBD1,TRBJ2-7,.,TRBV19,TGTGCCAGTAGCCCGAACCTGGGACAGGCTTTCTACGAGCAGTACTTC,CASSPNLGQAFYEQYF
.,TRBJ2-1,.,TRBV4-1,TGCGCCAGCAGCCAGGCCGAGGGAGGCTACAATGAGCAGTTCTTC,CASSQAEGGYNEQFF
TRBD1,TRBJ2-7,.,TRBV5-1,TGCGCCAGCAGCCCGGGACAGGGGATCCTATACGAGCAGTACTTC,CASSPGQGILYEQYF
.,TRBJ1-2,.,TRBV6-6,TGTGCCAGCACGAGAGGGTTCGGCTACACCTTC,CASTRGFGYTF
.,TRBJ2-1,.,TRBV20-1,TGCAGTGTAACAGGGTGGGAGCAGTTCTTC,CSVTGWEQFF
TRBD2,TRBJ2-5,.,TRBV28,TGTGCCAGCAGCCTGGGACTAGCGGGCCCAGAGACCCAGTACTTC,CASSLGLAGPETQYF